The 9 T cell receptor beta chains presented below share a single source sample, sequenced in a study of cytomegalovirus exposure and HLA in healthy donors. The PCR used 60 Vbeta and 13 Jbeta primers. The table came from immunoSEQ multiplex PCR; TCRdb's copy has only in-frame clones and leaves some out. The sample carries more than 95,000 clones, over 75% recorded once. Specimen: PBMCs. The receptors were gathered from a young man in good health and CMV-seropositive.

The chain links TRBV5-6 to TRBJ1-1, with D tentatively TRBD1 (5 bases). Germline assignment: CDR1 SGHDT and CDR2 YYEEEE. Trimming removed 6 bases from V and 11 bases from J, with 20 bases in between. This CDR3 spans 13 amino acids. The CDR3 region is CASNLPGREMAFF. The DNA for the CDR3 is TGTGCCAGCAACCTTCCAGGGAGGGAGATGGCTTTCTTT.

The genes are TRBV6-5 and TRBJ2-2; no reliable D call. In germline, CDR1 is MNHEY, CDR2 SVGAGI. Trimming removed 3 bases at V and 1 base at J, with 12 bases between. CDR3 size: 16 residues. CDR3 bases: TGTGCCAGCAGTTATCTCCCCAGTCTGAACACCGGGGAGCTGTTTTTT. Translation gives CASSYLPSLNTGELFF.

CDR3 bases: TGTGCCAGCAGTTTATACGCCGGACAGGGGGCGCGGAATGAGCAGTTCTTC. Protein sequence: CASSLYAGQGARNEQFF. J is TRBJ2-1 and V is TRBV27; 11 nucleotides align to TRBD1. The CDR3 covers 17 residues. Germline CDR1 reads MNHEY; CDR2 reads SMNVEV (reference sequence). Germline trimming cut 1 base from V and 7 bases from J; bases unmatched to any gene: 9.

This clone was detected once. This chain uses TRBV11-2 with TRBJ1-1; possible D gene TRBD1, 5 bases. The V end lost 1 base, the J end lost 5 bases, and 14 bases lay between the germline ends. The V gene's germline CDR1 is SGHAT and CDR2 FQNNGV. CDR3 length: 15 residues. This chain's CDR3 is CASSLVGLAGTEAFF. CDR3 bases: TGTGCCAGCAGCTTAGTAGGATTGGCAGGGACTGAAGCTTTCTTT.

CDR3 bases: TGCGCCAGCAGCTTTGGAAGGGGCTACGAGCAGTACTTC. The encoded protein is CASSFGRGYEQYF. J is TRBJ2-7 and V is TRBV5-1, with D maybe TRBD1 (5 bases). The CDR3 is 13 residues long. Trimming pared 2 bases from V and 3 bases from J, leaving 9 bases between. Germline lookup yields CDR1 SGHRS and CDR2 YFSETQ.

The chain uses TRBV7-3 and TRBJ2-7, with 7 bases aligning to TRBD1. Germline CDR1 and CDR2: SGHTA and FQGTGA. The CDR3 length is 15 residues. The V segment lost 5 bases and the J segment 2 bases; nucleotides outside the gene matches: 9. CDR3 nucleotide sequence: TGTGCCAGCAGCACAGGGGAAGGCGAGACCTACGAGCAGTACTTC. Translating it yields CASSTGEGETYEQYF. Full variable domain (rest looked up from reference TRBV7-3 and TRBJ2-7): GAGVSQTPSNKVTEKGKYVELRCDPISGHTALYWYRQSLGQGPEFLIYFQGTGAADDSGLPNDRFFAVRPEGSVSTLKIQRTERGDSAVYLCASSTGEGETYEQYFGPGTRLTVT.

This clone was seen more than once but under ten times. The V call is TRBV6-5, the J call TRBJ2-5; D is perhaps TRBD2 (6 bases). With the DNA end fitting TRBJ2-7 better, the J assignment may be wrong. The CDR3 is made up of 14 amino acids. The V gene's germline CDR1 is MNHEY and CDR2 SVGAGI. The CDR3 nucleotides are TGTGCCAGCAGTCGCCGACTAGGGGCCTACGAGCAGTACTTC. Translation: CASSRRLGAYEQYF.

The chain carries TRBV2 and TRBJ2-7; D may be TRBD2 (6 bases). V was cut by 4 bases and J by 2 bases, with 15 bases left in between. The CDR3 covers 15 residues. The germline gives CDR1 SNHLY, CDR2 FYNNEI. CDR3: CASSGDSLTAYEQYF. The CDR3 coding sequence is TGTGCCAGCAGTGGGGACTCGCTCACCGCCTACGAGCAGTACTTC.

This clone was seen repeatedly, ten times or more. The chain has TRBV5-5 and TRBJ2-6; no clear D gene. In germline, CDR1 is SGHKS, CDR2 YYEKEE (reference sequence). The CDR3 contains 16 residues. The germline V and J ends were trimmed by 0 bases and 0 bases, with 7 bases remaining between them. The CDR3 spells CASSLDGSSGANVLTF. The CDR3 bases are TGTGCCAGCAGCTTGGACGGGTCCTCTGGGGCCAACGTCCTGACTTTC. Using reference TRBV5-5 and TRBJ2-6 for the parts outside the CDR3, the full variable domain is DAGVTQSPTHLIKTRGQQVTLRCSPISGHKSVSWYQQVLGQGPQFIFQYYEKEERGRGNFPDRFSARQFPNYSSELNVNALLLGDSALYLCASSLDGSSGANVLTFGAGSRLTVL.